The T cell receptor beta chain described here comes from a study of control samples from healthy donors and cancer patients. The sample holds one count of this clone. The germline V gene has CDR1 GTSNPN and CDR2 SVGIG (reference sequence). The CDR3 loop spans 15 amino acids. Trimming pared 2 bases from V and 0 bases from J, leaving 10 bases between. Clones were read by immunoSEQ multiplex PCR, and TCRdb kept only the in-frame ones, dropping some. This table has around 170,000 clones, around 91% appearing once. The sequenced material came from blood. The V and J genes are TRBV30 and TRBJ1-4, with D unclear. This sequence was found in a woman aged 50 to 65 in good health. The CDR3 loop reads CAWSRGSATNEKLFF. The DNA for the CDR3 is TGTGCCTGGAGTAGAGGCAGTGCAACTAATGAAAAACTGTTTTTT.